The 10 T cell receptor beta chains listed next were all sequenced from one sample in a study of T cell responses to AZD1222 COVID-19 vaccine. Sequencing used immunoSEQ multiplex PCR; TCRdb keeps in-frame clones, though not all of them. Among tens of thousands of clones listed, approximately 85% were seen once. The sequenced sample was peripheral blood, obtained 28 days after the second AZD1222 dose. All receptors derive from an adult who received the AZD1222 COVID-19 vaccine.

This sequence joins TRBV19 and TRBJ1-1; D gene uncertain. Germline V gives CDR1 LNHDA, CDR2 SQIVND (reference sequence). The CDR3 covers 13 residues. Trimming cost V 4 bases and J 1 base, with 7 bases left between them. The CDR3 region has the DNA TGTGCCAGTAGTACGTCAGGGAACACTGAAGCTTTCTTT. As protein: CASSTSGNTEAFF.

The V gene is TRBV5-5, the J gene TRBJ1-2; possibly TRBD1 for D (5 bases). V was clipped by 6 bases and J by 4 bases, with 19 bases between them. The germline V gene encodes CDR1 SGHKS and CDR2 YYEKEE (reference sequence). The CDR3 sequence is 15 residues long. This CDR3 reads CASTPYSGGGYGYTF. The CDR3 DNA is TGTGCCAGCACCCCCTATTCGGGGGGGGGCTATGGCTACACCTTC.

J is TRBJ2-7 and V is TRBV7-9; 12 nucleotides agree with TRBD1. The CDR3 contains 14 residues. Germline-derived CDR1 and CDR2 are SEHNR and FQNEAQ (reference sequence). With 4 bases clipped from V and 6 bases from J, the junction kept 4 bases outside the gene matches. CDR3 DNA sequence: TGTGCCAGCAGCTCGGGACAGGGGGCCGTCGAGCAGTACTTC. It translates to CASSSGQGAVEQYF.

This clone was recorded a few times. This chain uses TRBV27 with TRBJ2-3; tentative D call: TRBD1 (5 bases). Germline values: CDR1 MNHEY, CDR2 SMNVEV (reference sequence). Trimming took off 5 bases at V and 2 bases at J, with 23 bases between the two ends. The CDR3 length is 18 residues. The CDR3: CASSPTPAQPGPTDTQYF. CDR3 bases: TGTGCCAGCAGTCCAACGCCCGCGCAGCCAGGGCCCACAGATACGCAGTATTTT.

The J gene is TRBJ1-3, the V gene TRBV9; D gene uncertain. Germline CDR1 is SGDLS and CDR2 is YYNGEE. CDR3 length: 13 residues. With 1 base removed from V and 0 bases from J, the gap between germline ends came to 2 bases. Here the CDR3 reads CASSVTSGNTIYF. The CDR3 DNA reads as TGTGCCAGCAGCGTAACCTCTGGAAACACCATATATTTT.

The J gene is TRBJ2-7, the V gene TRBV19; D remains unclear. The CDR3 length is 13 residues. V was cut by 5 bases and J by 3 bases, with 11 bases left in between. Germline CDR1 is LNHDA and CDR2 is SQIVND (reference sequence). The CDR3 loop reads CASSFSLGYEQYF. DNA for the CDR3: TGTGCCAGTAGTTTTTCGTTGGGCTACGAGCAGTACTTC.

The CDR3 protein is CASSIRGTSGRLHEQYF. The CDR3 DNA reads as TGTGCCAGTAGTATACGAGGGACTAGCGGGAGACTGCACGAGCAGTACTTC. The V call is TRBV19, the J call TRBJ2-7; 14 nucleotides agree with TRBD2. Trimming at V came to 2 bases and at J to 5 bases, leaving 8 bases not matched to a gene. The V gene's germline CDR1 is LNHDA and CDR2 SQIVND (reference sequence). The CDR3 consists of 17 residues.

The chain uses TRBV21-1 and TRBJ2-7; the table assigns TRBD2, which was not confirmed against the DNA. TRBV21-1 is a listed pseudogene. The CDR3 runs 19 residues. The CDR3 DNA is TGTGCCAGCAGCAAGGGTGGTAGGCTAGCGGGGTCCTCCCTCCTAAGGCAGTACTTC. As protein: CASSKGGRLAGSSLLRQYF.

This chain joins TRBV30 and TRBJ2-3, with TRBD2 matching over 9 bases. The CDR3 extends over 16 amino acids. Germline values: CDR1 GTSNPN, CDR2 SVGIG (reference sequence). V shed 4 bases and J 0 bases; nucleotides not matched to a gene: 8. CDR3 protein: CAWTGGGASSTDTQYF. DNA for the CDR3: TGTGCCTGGACCGGCGGGGGGGCCTCTAGCACAGATACGCAGTATTTT.

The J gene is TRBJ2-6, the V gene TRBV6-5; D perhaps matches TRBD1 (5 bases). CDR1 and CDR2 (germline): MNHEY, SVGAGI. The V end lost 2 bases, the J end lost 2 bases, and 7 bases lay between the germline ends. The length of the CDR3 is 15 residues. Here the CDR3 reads CASSYAGTGANVLTF. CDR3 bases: TGTGCCAGCAGTTACGCAGGGACTGGGGCCAACGTCCTGACTTTC.